This T cell receptor beta chain was profiled in a study of blood T cell repertoires in COVID-19. Study-level background: Acute and convalescent COVID-19 specimens originated in the United States, Italy and Spain. T cells, B-cell-depleted T cells, or PBMCs provided the cDNA or gDNA that served as material.

This CDR3 has 15 amino acids. Authors' data handling: Amplification with reference gene primers provided the estimates of nucleated cell counts. The repertoire was sequenced with immunoSEQ multiplex PCR; TCRdb's copy has only in-frame clones and lacks some. Clone size and the V and J calls come from that table; the DNA yielded D and trimming. The sample has 200,000 to 300,000 clones, about 73% seen once; the top ten hold about 3.5%. V usage is TRBV21-1 and J usage is TRBJ1-1. TRBV21-1 is tagged as a pseudogene. The clonotype comes from a woman of 80 years or more with acute or convalescent COVID-19. Input material: peripheral blood. CDR3 nucleotide sequence: TGTGCCAGCAGCAAATTAAAGGGGCGGGGCACTGAAGCTTTCTTT. It encodes CASSKLKGRGTEAFF.